This T cell receptor beta chain was sequenced in a study of shared clonotypes between healthy human individuals. Turning to the study itself: Two female and a few male donors aged 18 to 49 were enrolled. Researchers assigned three CD4 naive, three CD4 memory, two CD8 naive and one CD8 memory plate to each donor.

The CDR3 has 12 residues. Deletions cut 6 bases from V and 11 bases from J, with 16 bases between. Germline CDR1 SEHNR, CDR2 FQNEAQ (reference sequence). The assay was immunoSEQ multiplex PCR, and TCRdb's table has in-frame clones only and misses some. This sample has about 690,000 clones, with 80% to 95% found just once. A few counts support this clone. Its antigen is currently unknown. Study-wide findings and caveats: Roughly 5.3% of naive CD4 clonotypes were common to a handful of donors. Sampling was confined to blood; repertoires within tissues likely differ.

This chain links TRBV7-9 with TRBJ1-1; unclear D gene. Sequences were obtained from memory CD8+ T cells from PBMCs. This sample's subset: CD45RO+ cells pooled with CCR7-negative TemRA cells. This clonotype was obtained from a young man in good health. Some clones in this sample may be carry-over from other donors' samples. The CDR3 DNA is TGTGCCAGCAGAGAACTCGGACTGGTGGCTTTCTTT. Its translation is CASRELGLVAFF.